These T cell receptor beta chains were read from a single sample in a study of cytomegalovirus exposure and HLA in healthy donors. Data came from immunoSEQ multiplex PCR; TCRdb stores just in-frame clones and leaves some out. Here the sample spans roughly 140,000 clones, about 78% being singletons. Sequencing was performed on PBMCs. The origin of the receptors is a male donor in good health and CMV-seronegative. Each CDR3 is given with its conserved first and last residue. Fields, in order: CDR3 protein, CDR3 DNA, clone size, D gene, J gene, V gene. D genes are given only for firm matches. Clone sizes are given selectively: once, few, many, or a class where the clone is expanded.

CDR3: CAWSVRRQGARYGYTF; DNA: TGTGCCTGGAGTGTACGCCGACAGGGGGCAAGGTATGGCTACACCTTC; size: .; D: TRBD1; J: TRBJ1-2; V: TRBV30
CDR3: CASSLRPAQPQHF; DNA: TGTGCCAGCAGCTTAAGGCCCGCCCAGCCCCAGCATTTT; size: .; D: .; J: TRBJ1-5; V: TRBV7-3
CDR3: CAIGGGGKETQYF; DNA: TGTGCCATCGGGGGCGGGGGGAAAGAGACCCAGTACTTC; size: .; D: TRBD2; J: TRBJ2-5; V: TRBV10-3
CDR3: CATSTWTGGAVAKNIQYF; DNA: TGTGCCACCAGTACTTGGACAGGGGGTGCAGTTGCCAAAAACATTCAGTACTTC; size: .; D: TRBD1; J: TRBJ2-4; V: TRBV15
CDR3: CASCAGLTLMNTEAFF; DNA: TGTGCCAGCTGTGCGGGACTAACGCTGATGAACACTGAAGCTTTCTTT; size: .; D: .; J: TRBJ1-1; V: TRBV2
CDR3: CASSIRQVSKQPQHF; DNA: TGTGCCAGTAGCATACGACAGGTATCAAAGCAGCCCCAGCATTTT; size: .; D: .; J: TRBJ1-5; V: TRBV19
CDR3: CAAGGGNTQYF; DNA: TGCGCCGCAGGGGGTGGAAATACGCAGTATTTT; size: .; D: TRBD1; J: TRBJ2-3; V: TRBV4-3
CDR3: CSVAGQGAFYEQYF; DNA: TGCAGCGTGGCGGGACAGGGGGCTTTCTACGAGCAGTACTTC; size: .; D: TRBD1; J: TRBJ2-7; V: TRBV29-1
CDR3: CASSVTGTGSTGELFF; DNA: TGTGCCAGCAGTGTCACCGGGACAGGAAGCACCGGGGAGCTGTTTTTT; size: .; D: TRBD1; J: TRBJ2-2; V: TRBV6-6
CDR3: CASSQEENTYGYTF; DNA: TGTGCCAGCAGCCAAGAGGAGAATACTTATGGCTACACCTTC; size: .; D: .; J: TRBJ1-2; V: TRBV4-2
CDR3: CASSSIPGVHEQYF; DNA: TGTGCCAGCAGCTCTATACCCGGGGTCCACGAGCAGTACTTC; size: .; D: .; J: TRBJ2-7; V: TRBV11-2
CDR3: CASSSQTSGEETQYF; DNA: TGTGCCAGCAGCTCTCAGACTAGCGGAGAAGAGACCCAGTACTTC; size: .; D: TRBD2; J: TRBJ2-5; V: TRBV5-4
CDR3: CASSPGQGSLSGANVLTF; DNA: TGTGCCAGTAGTCCCGGACAGGGATCACTCTCTGGGGCCAACGTCCTGACTTTC; size: .; D: TRBD1; J: TRBJ2-6; V: TRBV19
CDR3: CASFPRAGTQYF; DNA: TGTGCCAGCTTCCCGAGGGCGGGTACGCAGTATTTT; size: .; D: .; J: TRBJ2-3; V: TRBV18
CDR3: CASSPQTGTNYGYTF; DNA: TGTGCCAGCAGCCCTCAAACAGGCACCAACTATGGCTACACCTTC; size: .; D: .; J: TRBJ1-2; V: TRBV6-5
CDR3: CASSREVSYEQYF; DNA: TGCGCCAGCAGCCGGGAGGTCTCCTACGAGCAGTACTTC; size: .; D: TRBD2; J: TRBJ2-7; V: TRBV5-1
CDR3: CASSAKRASGLNNEQFF; DNA: TGTGCCAGCAGTGCAAAAAGGGCTAGCGGTCTAAACAATGAGCAGTTCTTC; size: .; D: TRBD2; J: TRBJ2-1; V: TRBV27
CDR3: CASSGSTGVNTEAFF; DNA: TGTGCCAGCAGCGGATCGACGGGAGTGAACACTGAAGCTTTCTTT; size: .; D: .; J: TRBJ1-1; V: TRBV9
CDR3: CASRPGGHTDTQYF; DNA: TGTGCCAGCAGGCCCGGGGGGCACACAGATACGCAGTATTTT; size: .; D: .; J: TRBJ2-3; V: TRBV6-5
CDR3: CASTSLGGEVNQPQHF; DNA: TGTGCTAGCACTTCTCTAGGGGGCGAGGTCAATCAGCCCCAGCATTTT; size: .; D: TRBD1; J: TRBJ1-5; V: TRBV6-6
CDR3: CASSGSGRNGDEQFF; DNA: TGTGCCAGCAGCGGTAGCGGGAGAAATGGCGATGAGCAGTTCTTC; size: .; D: TRBD2; J: TRBJ2-1; V: TRBV9
CDR3: CASSLTQGTFYEQYF; DNA: TGTGCCAGCAGCTTAACTCAAGGGACATTCTACGAGCAGTACTTC; size: .; D: .; J: TRBJ2-7; V: TRBV7-8
CDR3: CAWMYGGLAKNIQYF; DNA: TGTGCCTGGATGTACGGGGGATTAGCCAAAAACATTCAGTACTTC; size: .; D: .; J: TRBJ2-4; V: TRBV30
CDR3: CASSPSPGQVGETQYF; DNA: TGTGCCAGCTCACCTTCACCCGGACAGGTCGGAGAGACCCAGTACTTC; size: .; D: TRBD1; J: TRBJ2-5; V: TRBV18
CDR3: CASSLRGGAGDTQYF; DNA: TGTGCCAGCAGCTTAAGGGGGGGGGCTGGAGATACGCAGTATTTT; size: .; D: .; J: TRBJ2-3; V: TRBV7-2
CDR3: CASSIGRGSQPQHF; DNA: TGTGCCAGTAGTATAGGAAGGGGGTCTCAGCCCCAGCATTTT; size: few; D: .; J: TRBJ1-5; V: TRBV19
CDR3: CASSGGIEQFF; DNA: TGTGCCAGCAGTGGAGGGATCGAGCAGTTCTTC; size: .; D: .; J: TRBJ2-1; V: TRBV27
CDR3: CASSGGQGVREQYF; DNA: TGTGCCAGCAGCGGAGGACAGGGGGTTCGCGAGCAGTACTTC; size: .; D: TRBD1; J: TRBJ2-7; V: TRBV7-6
CDR3: CASSLGQGEETQYF; DNA: TGTGCCAGCAGCTTGGGACAGGGGGAAGAGACCCAGTACTTC; size: .; D: TRBD1; J: TRBJ2-5; V: TRBV6-5
CDR3: CASSSPPGGKWSYEQYF; DNA: TGTGCCAGCAGCTCCCCCCCAGGGGGCAAGTGGTCCTACGAGCAGTACTTC; size: .; D: TRBD1; J: TRBJ2-7; V: TRBV5-5
CDR3: CASSIGLAGAGTDTQYF; DNA: TGTGCCAGCAGCATCGGACTAGCGGGAGCGGGCACAGATACGCAGTATTTT; size: .; D: TRBD2; J: TRBJ2-3; V: TRBV11-1
CDR3: CASSVEDDGTGSTDTQYF; DNA: TGTGCCAGCAGCGTAGAAGACGACGGGACAGGGTCTACAGATACGCAGTATTTT; size: .; D: TRBD1; J: TRBJ2-3; V: TRBV9
CDR3: CASSLVSSGQETQYF; DNA: TGCGCCAGCAGCTTGGTTTCTAGCGGCCAAGAGACCCAGTACTTC; size: .; D: TRBD2; J: TRBJ2-5; V: TRBV5-1
CDR3: CASSPSRGQGSYEQYF; DNA: TGTGCCAGCAGCCCGTCCCGAGGACAGGGGTCCTACGAGCAGTACTTC; size: .; D: TRBD1; J: TRBJ2-7; V: TRBV7-9
CDR3: CASRFGQGRYEQYF; DNA: TGTGCCAGCAGGTTCGGACAGGGGAGGTACGAGCAGTACTTC; size: .; D: TRBD1; J: TRBJ2-7; V: TRBV27
CDR3: CASSLGQGYEQFF; DNA: TGTGCCAGCAGCTTAGGCCAGGGATATGAGCAGTTCTTC; size: .; D: .; J: TRBJ2-1; V: TRBV7-8
CDR3: CASSSPVGPQHF; DNA: TGTGCCAGCAGCTCTCCCGTCGGGCCCCAGCATTTT; size: .; D: .; J: TRBJ1-5; V: TRBV27
CDR3: CAWSLTGTSGRDYEQYF; DNA: TGTGCCTGGAGTTTAACCGGGACTAGCGGGAGGGACTACGAGCAGTACTTC; size: .; D: TRBD2; J: TRBJ2-7; V: TRBV30
CDR3: CASSQGDIDGNTIYF; DNA: TGTGCCAGCAGCCAAGGGGACATCGATGGAAACACCATATATTTT; size: .; D: .; J: TRBJ1-3; V: TRBV4-2
CDR3: CASSLPGVRSYNEQFF; DNA: TGTGCCAGCAGCTTACCGGGAGTGAGGTCCTACAATGAGCAGTTCTTC; size: .; D: .; J: TRBJ2-1; V: TRBV5-4
CDR3: CASSFRDQPQHF; DNA: TGTGCCAGCAGCTTCAGGGATCAGCCCCAGCATTTT; size: .; D: .; J: TRBJ1-5; V: TRBV7-2
CDR3: CASSFWQGDSYEQYF; DNA: TGTGCCAGCAGTTTTTGGCAGGGGGACTCCTACGAGCAGTACTTC; size: once; D: TRBD1; J: TRBJ2-7; V: TRBV27
CDR3: CATSREGQINYGYTF; DNA: TGTGCCACCAGCAGAGAGGGACAGATAAACTATGGCTACACCTTC; size: .; D: TRBD1; J: TRBJ1-2; V: TRBV15
CDR3: CASSNAGQETQYF; DNA: TGTGCCAGCAGTAACGCAGGCCAAGAGACCCAGTACTTC; size: .; D: .; J: TRBJ2-5; V: TRBV27
CDR3: CASSQDGSNSNQPQHF; DNA: TGTGCCAGCAGCCAAGATGGTAGTAATAGCAATCAGCCCCAGCATTTT; size: .; D: .; J: TRBJ1-5; V: TRBV4-2
CDR3: CASSTAGGYQPQHF; DNA: TGTGCCAGTAGTACGGCAGGGGGTTATCAGCCCCAGCATTTT; size: .; D: TRBD1; J: TRBJ1-5; V: TRBV19
CDR3: CASSWTGVYGYTF; DNA: TGTGCCAGCAGCTGGACAGGGGTCTATGGCTACACCTTC; size: .; D: TRBD1; J: TRBJ1-2; V: TRBV25-1
CDR3: CASSPRLAGQDEQFF; DNA: TGTGCCAGCAGCCCCCGACTAGCGGGACAAGATGAGCAGTTCTTC; size: .; D: TRBD2; J: TRBJ2-1; V: TRBV9
CDR3: CAGGSSYEQYF; DNA: TGTGCCGGAGGGTCTTCCTACGAGCAGTACTTC; size: .; D: .; J: TRBJ2-7; V: TRBV25-1
CDR3: CASRGLENEQFF; DNA: TGCGCCAGCAGGGGACTAGAAAATGAGCAGTTCTTC; size: .; D: TRBD2; J: TRBJ2-1; V: TRBV10-1
CDR3: CASNELQGVEAFF; DNA: TGTGCCAGCAACGAATTACAGGGAGTTGAAGCTTTCTTT; size: .; D: .; J: TRBJ1-1; V: TRBV5-4
CDR3: CASRVQGAETGELFF; DNA: TGTGCCAGCAGAGTACAGGGGGCAGAGACCGGGGAGCTGTTTTTT; size: .; D: TRBD1; J: TRBJ2-2; V: TRBV6-1
CDR3: CASNSRGLNYGYTF; DNA: TGTGCCAGTAACAGCAGGGGGCTAAACTATGGCTACACCTTC; size: .; D: TRBD1; J: TRBJ1-2; V: TRBV19